The source of this TCR beta chain is a study of OX40 agonist ivuxolimab in advanced cancers. The wider study: Patients received the agonistic anti-OX40 (CD134) antibody ivuxolimab. Patients were infused with ivuxolimab every 2 weeks at 0.01 to 10 mg/kg. Subjects had a mean age of about 60 years, with a range of roughly 20 to 80; around 80% were male. Partial responses were achieved by three patients, one with hepatocellular carcinoma and two with cutaneous melanoma.

Trimming removed 4 bases from V and 4 bases from J, with 14 bases in between. The CDR3 has 14 residues. Germline assignment: CDR1 SGHKS and CDR2 YYEKEE (reference sequence). Measured with immunoSEQ multiplex PCR; TCRdb has only the in-frame clones, and not every one. The table records 55,000 to 75,000 clones, around 85% of them present only once. This clone was seen a handful of times. This receptor was identified in an adult with an advanced solid tumor such as melanoma, head and neck, liver or kidney cancer. Source: CD4+ or CD8+ T cells sorted from blood, taken in a trial of the OX40 agonist ivuxolimab. The V gene is TRBV5-5, the J gene TRBJ2-5; D unresolved. CDR3 protein: CASSLEAGLETQYF. For the CDR3, the DNA is TGTGCCAGCAGCCTCGAGGCAGGTCTAGAGACCCAGTACTTC.